This TCR beta chain was identified in a study of shared clonotypes between healthy human individuals. Study information: Each donor's CD4 naive and CD4 memory cells filled three plates apiece, CD8 naive two, and CD8 memory one.

The split of CD4+ cells yielded CD45RA+ naive and CD45RA-negative memory subsets. Original processing notes: In the immunoSEQ data, sequences were junction-only and lacked quality scores, so filtering differed. Sequencing used immunoSEQ multiplex PCR; TCRdb keeps in-frame clones, though not all of them. The V and J calls and clone size come from that table; D and trimming were worked out from the DNA. Of 190,000 or so clones listed, approximately 92% are singletons. This CDR3 is built from 15 residues. In germline, CDR1 is SGHAT, CDR2 FQNNGV. V lost 1 base and J lost 3, with 10 bases in between. The sequence was obtained from a woman aged 30 to 39 in good health. Material for sequencing was naive CD4+ T cells sorted from blood. The subset was: CD45RA+ positively selected. V and J are TRBV11-2 and TRBJ1-3; D possibly corresponds to TRBD1 (6 bases). Here the CDR3 DNA reads TGTGCCAGCAGCTTAGTGGGGGCGAATGGAAACACCATATATTTT. It yields the protein CASSLVGANGNTIYF.